Shown below are 26 T cell receptor beta chains from a single sample sequenced in a study of blood T cell repertoires in COVID-19. Only in-frame clones appear in the TCRdb table, and some are missing; sequencing was by immunoSEQ multiplex PCR. The sample lists roughly 230,000 clones; nearly 85% were seen once. Sequencing input: peripheral blood. The receptor source for this set is a human donor in a cohort sampled during active COVID-19.

The chain links TRBV10-2 to TRBJ1-4, with D possibly being TRBD1 (6 bases). Deletions cut 3 bases from V and 3 bases from J, with 11 bases between. Germline values: CDR1 WSHSY, CDR2 SAAADI. CDR3 length: 15 residues. CDR3 amino acids: CASSDGRGPNEKLFF. CDR3 DNA: TGCGCCAGCAGTGACGGCAGGGGTCCTAATGAAAAACTGTTTTTT.

This CDR3 is CSAQGYLNTGELFF. For the CDR3, the DNA is TGCAGCGCCCAGGGTTACCTGAACACCGGGGAGCTGTTTTTT. The V call is TRBV29-1, the J call TRBJ2-2, with D maybe TRBD1 (5 bases). The germline V gene has CDR1 SQVTM and CDR2 ANQGSEA. V lost 7 bases, J lost 1 base, and 13 bases lay in between. The CDR3 sequence is 14 residues long.

This clone occurred once. The CDR3 region is CASNRQRGNQPQHF. CDR3 in DNA: TGTGCCAGTAACAGGCAGAGAGGCAATCAGCCCCAGCATTTT. The chain has TRBV19 and TRBJ1-5; weak D call: TRBD1 (5 bases). Trimming removed 7 bases from V and 2 bases from J, with 12 bases in between. The CDR3 is 14 amino acids. The germline V gene has CDR1 LNHDA and CDR2 SQIVND (reference sequence).

V is TRBV6-1 and J is TRBJ2-6; D unclear. Trimming removed 2 bases from V and 1 base from J, with 6 bases in between. The CDR3 has 15 residues. CDR1 MNHNS and CDR2 SASEGT come from the germline V gene. The CDR3 DNA reads as TGTGCCAGCAGTGAATTGAGTTCTGGGGCCAACGTCCTGACTTTC. Translation gives CASSELSSGANVLTF.

This chain links TRBV10-1 with TRBJ2-5; possible D gene TRBD1, 6 bases. The CDR3 has 16 amino acids. Between the trimmed V and J ends, which lost 2 bases and 3 bases, there was a span of 16 bases. Germline V CDR1 and CDR2: WNHNN, SYGVQD (reference sequence). The CDR3 reads CASSENSGTTEETQYF. The CDR3 DNA follows: TGCGCCAGCAGTGAGAATTCCGGGACAACCGAAGAGACCCAGTACTTC.

Comments on this clone: At one of its ends the junction is not consistent with the germline gene, which may arise from a read error. The chain is built from TRBV27 and TRBJ2-7; 10 nucleotides align to TRBD2. The CDR3 consists of 14 residues. CDR1 and CDR2 (germline): MNHEY, SMNVEV (reference sequence). CDR3 coding DNA: TGTGCCAGCAGTTCCCCAGGACTAGCGGCCTCACCCCACTTC. Translated: CASSSPGLAASPHF.

V is TRBV11-2 and J is TRBJ1-6; D remains ambiguous. Trimming left V 0 bases short and J 11 bases short, with 14 bases between. In germline, CDR1 is SGHAT, CDR2 FQNNGV. The CDR3 runs to 15 residues. The CDR3 reads CASSLESLSRTPLHF. In DNA form, the CDR3 reads TGTGCCAGCAGCTTAGAAAGCCTGTCCAGGACACCCCTCCACTTT.

The V gene is TRBV7-2, the J gene TRBJ2-7; TRBD2 matches at 7 bases. V shed 5 bases, J shed 2 bases, and the junction held 9 bases outside the gene matches. The CDR3 has 15 residues. The V gene's germline CDR1 is SGHTA and CDR2 FQGNSA. CDR3 region: CASSLLGLAAYEQYF. The DNA for the CDR3 is TGTGCCAGCAGCCTTTTAGGGCTAGCGGCCTACGAGCAGTACTTC.

The chain combines TRBV5-5 with TRBJ2-7; the match to TRBD1 covers 9 bases. The CDR3 contains 15 residues. With 2 bases clipped from V and 2 bases from J, the junction kept 5 bases outside the gene matches. The V gene's germline CDR1 is SGHKS and CDR2 YYEKEE (reference sequence). In nucleotides, the CDR3 is TGTGCCAGCAGCTTATTCGGGACAGGGACCTACGAGCAGTACTTC. Translated: CASSLFGTGTYEQYF.

This chain uses TRBV11-2 with TRBJ2-7; TRBD1 agrees at 12 bases. V lost 7 bases and J lost 7; bases outside the gene matches: 14. From germline, CDR1 is SGHAT and CDR2 FQNNGV. CDR3 length: 16 amino acids. In DNA, the CDR3 is TGTGCCAGCACCAAGGGGGGAGGGACAGGGGGCTTGGAGCAGTACTTC. It yields the protein CASTKGGGTGGLEQYF.

This chain connects TRBV28 to TRBJ2-7; 11 bases are a match to TRBD2. This CDR3 comprises 15 residues. Germline V gene sequence: CDR1 MDHEN, CDR2 SYDVKM. V shed 3 bases, J shed 4 bases, and the junction held 5 bases outside the gene matches. For the CDR3, the DNA is TGTGCCAGCAGTTTGATACTAGCGGGAGTGTACGAGCAGTACTTC. Translation gives CASSLILAGVYEQYF.

This clone was counted a single time. The chain uses TRBV7-3 and TRBJ2-7; TRBD2 agrees at 10 bases. CDR1 SGHTA and CDR2 FQGTGA come from the germline V gene. V dropped 5 bases and J dropped 7; count of bases not matched to a gene: 8. The CDR3 spans 14 residues. DNA for the CDR3: TGTGCCAGCAGCGAAACTAGCGGGACCGGGGAGCAGTACTTC. It translates to CASSETSGTGEQYF. Using reference TRBV7-3 and TRBJ2-7 for the parts outside the CDR3, the full variable domain is GAGVSQTPSNKVTEKGKYVELRCDPISGHTALYWYRQSLGQGPEFLIYFQGTGAADDSGLPNDRFFAVRPEGSVSTLKIQRTERGDSAVYLCASSETSGTGEQYFGPGTRLTVT.

This clone was detected once. V and J are TRBV21-1 and TRBJ1-3; the table gives TRBD1 as D, unverified against the DNA. TRBV21-1 is termed a pseudogene. The CDR3 length is 17 residues. CDR3 sequence: CASSRDRVPRGGNTIYF. The CDR3 DNA reads TGTGCCAGCAGCCGGGACAGGGTACCCCGGGGAGGAAACACCATATATTTT.

The chain uses TRBV14 and TRBJ2-2, with D perhaps matching TRBD2 (6 bases). Germline values: CDR1 SGHDN, CDR2 FVKESK. Between the trimmed V and J ends, which lost 1 base and 0 bases, there was a span of 9 bases. The CDR3 totals 16 residues. The CDR3 DNA sequence: TGTGCCAGCAGCCAAGCGTTAGCGGCGAACACCGGGGAGCTGTTTTTT. This translates into CASSQALAANTGELFF.

A single count supports this clone. The chain links TRBV9 to TRBJ1-3, with D perhaps matching TRBD1 (5 bases). The germline gives CDR1 SGDLS, CDR2 YYNGEE. V lost 4 bases and J lost 0, with 8 bases in between. The CDR3 totals 14 residues. The chain's CDR3 is CASSPGVSGNTIYF. CDR3 sequence (DNA): TGTGCCAGCAGCCCGGGGGTCTCTGGAAACACCATATATTTT. The full variable domain, its missing parts supplied by reference TRBV9 and TRBJ1-3, is DSGVTQTPKHLITATGQRVTLRCSPRSGDLSVYWYQQSLDQGLQFLIQYYNGEERAKGNILERFSAQQFPDLHSELNLSSLELGDSALYFCASSPGVSGNTIYFGEGSWLTVV.

The V and J genes are TRBV6-1 and TRBJ1-1; the match to TRBD1 covers 8 bases. The V and J ends lost 3 bases and 1 base, in that order; junction bases with no gene match: 1. Germline assignment: CDR1 MNHNS and CDR2 SASEGT. The CDR3 runs to 14 residues. CDR3 sequence reads: CASSETGANTEAFF. The CDR3 nucleotides are TGTGCCAGCAGTGAGACAGGGGCGAACACTGAAGCTTTCTTT.

The chain combines TRBV28 with TRBJ2-6; 7 bases are a match to TRBD1. CDR3 length: 18 amino acids. Germline values: CDR1 MDHEN, CDR2 SYDVKM. V trimming: 4 bases; J trimming: 2 bases; junction bases outside the gene matches: 11. The CDR3 sequence is CASSSNRGRSTGANVLTF. The CDR3 DNA reads TGTGCCAGCAGTTCTAACAGGGGCCGAAGCACTGGGGCCAACGTCCTGACTTTC.

This sequence joins TRBV5-4 and TRBJ1-1; 8 bases line up with TRBD1. The germline V gene has CDR1 SGHNT and CDR2 YYREEE (reference sequence). Trimming cost V 3 bases and J 6 bases; bases outside gene matches: 10. The CDR3 length is 15 residues. DNA of the CDR3: TGTGCCAGCAGCTCGAGGACAGGGTCTGCCGCTGAAGCTTTCTTT. Translating gives CASSSRTGSAAEAFF.

The rearrangement joins TRBV6-1 to TRBJ1-5; perhaps TRBD1 as D (6 bases). Trimming took 3 bases from V and 6 from J, leaving 12 bases between them. This CDR3 comprises 14 residues. In germline, CDR1 is MNHNS, CDR2 SASEGT. The DNA for the CDR3 is TGTGCCAGCAGTGACCGACAGGTAACTCAGCCCCAGCATTTT. Translated: CASSDRQVTQPQHF.

Here the CDR3 reads CASSSWPSSGRGETQYF. CDR3 nucleotide sequence: TGTGCCAGCTCCTCTTGGCCGAGTAGCGGGAGAGGCGAGACCCAGTACTTC. This chain uses TRBV18 with TRBJ2-5; TRBD2 matches at 9 bases. The CDR3 covers 17 residues. The V gene's germline CDR1 is KGHSH and CDR2 LQKENI. Trimming at V came to 6 bases and at J to 5 bases, leaving 16 bases not matched to a gene.

The chain combines TRBV5-1 with TRBJ1-1; 10 bases line up with TRBD1. The trim removed 4 bases at V and 1 base at J, leaving 7 bases unmatched. This CDR3 spans 16 amino acids. Per germline, CDR1 SGHRS and CDR2 YFSETQ. The CDR3 protein is CASSPRGQGTNTEAFF. CDR3 nucleotide sequence: TGCGCCAGCAGCCCCCGGGGACAGGGGACGAACACTGAAGCTTTCTTT.

This clone was picked up one time. The chain carries TRBV5-1 and TRBJ1-2; no definite D call. This CDR3 comprises 16 residues. Trimming took off 2 bases at V and 4 bases at J, with 18 bases between the two ends. Germline CDR1 reads SGHRS; CDR2 reads YFSETQ. CDR3: CASSLVGMEAGYGYTF. DNA of the CDR3: TGCGCCAGCAGCTTAGTCGGTATGGAGGCGGGCTATGGCTACACCTTC.

The chain carries TRBV24-1 and TRBJ2-2, with TRBD2 identical over 11 bases. V lost 4 bases to trimming and J lost 6 bases; unmatched junction nucleotides: 6. CDR1 and CDR2 from the germline V gene are KGHDR and SFDVKD. This CDR3 contains 16 residues. CDR3 sequence: CATSDLAGGYAGELFF. CDR3 sequence (DNA): TGTGCCACCAGTGACCTAGCGGGGGGCTACGCCGGGGAGCTGTTTTTT.

This sequence joins TRBV6-5 and TRBJ1-2; D remains ambiguous. Germline CDR1 reads MNHEY; CDR2 reads SVGAGI. V lost 6 bases, J lost 1 base, and 15 bases lay in between. The CDR3 consists of 15 residues. In DNA form, the CDR3 reads TGTGCCAGCAGGCTACACAATGACATTAACTATGGCTACACCTTC. It is translated as CASRLHNDINYGYTF.

This clone was observed once. The chain links TRBV11-2 to TRBJ2-1; 7 bases align to TRBD1. CDR3 length equals 12 residues. Trimming cost V 2 bases and J 10 bases; bases outside gene matches: 2. Germline-derived CDR1 and CDR2 are SGHAT and FQNNGV. The CDR3 region is CASSLRGQEQFF. The DNA for the CDR3 is TGTGCCAGCAGCTTAAGGGGGCAAGAGCAGTTCTTC.

This clone was detected only a few times. One end of the junction does not line up with germline, which may come from a read error. The CDR3 loop reads CASSEGLAAQETQYF. The CDR3 DNA sequence: TGTGCTAGCAGCGAGGGACTAGCGGCCCAAGAGACCCAGTACTTC. V usage is TRBV7-7 and J usage is TRBJ2-5; 11 nucleotides line up with TRBD2. There are 15 residues in the CDR3. Germline V gene data show CDR1 as SSHAT and CDR2 as FNYEAQ (reference sequence).